The 30 T cell receptor beta chains reported below all come from one sample, sequenced in a study of blood T cell repertoires in COVID-19. TCRdb's table, derived via immunoSEQ multiplex PCR, lists solely in-frame clones and lacks some. The sample contains under 60,000 clones, approximately 87% of which appear only once. The sequencing input was peripheral blood. The receptors were sampled from a human donor in a cohort sampled during active COVID-19.

The chain has TRBV6-1 and TRBJ2-1, with 7 bases fitting TRBD2. The CDR3 runs to 17 residues. CDR1 MNHNS and CDR2 SASEGT come from the germline V gene. V trimming: 2 bases; J trimming: 4 bases; junction bases outside the gene matches: 11. The CDR3 region is CASSEKSSGGLYNEQFF. CDR3 in DNA: TGTGCCAGCAGTGAAAAATCGTCGGGGGGACTATACAATGAGCAGTTCTTC.

The V call is TRBV18, the J call TRBJ2-3; D is undetermined. The V gene lost 5 bases and the J gene lost 2 bases, with 5 bases spanning the gap. Looked up from germline, CDR1 is KGHSH and CDR2 is LQKENI. The CDR3 loop spans 12 amino acids. The chain's CDR3 is CASSMYTDTQYF. CDR3 in DNA: TGTGCCAGCTCAATGTACACAGATACGCAGTATTTT.

This clone was counted between two and nine times. The gene calls are TRBV28 and TRBJ1-5; 8 bases align to TRBD1. The V and J ends lost 8 bases and 4 bases, in that order; junction bases with no gene match: 7. Per the germline V gene, CDR1 is MDHEN and CDR2 is SYDVKM. This CDR3 region has 14 residues. This CDR3 is CASHDRGGNQPQHF. CDR3 bases: TGTGCCAGCCACGACAGGGGTGGAAATCAGCCCCAGCATTTT.

This clone occurred a few times. The chain has TRBV6-5 and TRBJ2-1, with TRBD2 identical over 7 bases. Losses at the gene ends were 6 bases for V and 6 bases for J; bases not matched to a gene: 8. The CDR3 covers 14 residues. Germline loops: CDR1 MNHEY, CDR2 SVGAGI. For the CDR3, the DNA is TGTGCCAGCAGGTCGGGGGGATCGGCCAATGAGCAGTTCTTC. Residues: CASRSGGSANEQFF.

The chain is built from TRBV10-3 and TRBJ1-2; 8 nucleotides align to TRBD1. The germline gives CDR1 ENHRY, CDR2 SYGVKD. Unmatched junction bases numbered 4, after V lost 5 bases and J lost 8 bases. The CDR3 spans 12 residues. The CDR3 bases are TGTGCCATCAGTTTCGACAGGGGCGGCTACACCTTC. Its protein is CAISFDRGGYTF.

The gene calls are TRBV19 and TRBJ1-6; maybe TRBD1 (6 bases). This CDR3 comprises 13 residues. Germline V gene lookup returns CDR1 LNHDA and CDR2 SQIVND (reference sequence). Trimming took 6 bases from V and 9 from J, leaving 12 bases between them. The CDR3 protein is CASRAGVGSPLHF. The CDR3 DNA follows: TGTGCCAGTAGGGCAGGGGTAGGTTCACCCCTCCACTTT.

This chain uses TRBV12-3 or TRBV12-4 with TRBJ2-5, with D maybe TRBD2 (6 bases). Trimming cost V 4 bases and J 3 bases, with 9 bases left between them. The CDR3 has 13 residues. For the CDR3, the DNA is TGTGCCAGCAGTTGGGGCGGGGAAGAGACCCAGTACTTC. Amino acids: CASSWGGEETQYF.

Concerning this clone: Additional DNA sequences in this sample encode the identical CDR3. The gene calls are TRBV3-1 (or the pseudogene TRBV3-2) and TRBJ2-7; 10 nucleotides line up with TRBD2. CDR1 is LGHDT, CDR2 YNNKEL, per germline (reference sequence). This CDR3 has 13 amino acids. V lost 8 bases to trimming and J lost 5 bases; unmatched junction nucleotides: 6. The CDR3 DNA follows: TGTGCCAGCGAGTTTAGCGGGGGGAACGAGCAGTACTTC. This translates into CASEFSGGNEQYF.

The gene calls are TRBV6-5 and TRBJ2-5, with 7 bases fitting TRBD1. The CDR3 spans 15 residues. Looked up from germline, CDR1 is MNHEY and CDR2 is SVGAGI. J gave up 5 bases and V 2 bases, and 8 bases lay outside the gene matches. DNA for the CDR3: TGTGCCAGCAGTTACGGGAACAGGGGAGAGGAGACCCAGTACTTC. It specifies CASSYGNRGEETQYF.

The chain couples TRBV7-2 to TRBJ2-7; 9 bases match TRBD1. Germline V lookup: CDR1 SGHTA, CDR2 FQGNSA. There are 14 residues in the CDR3. Trimming removed 4 bases from V and 6 bases from J; junction bases left unmatched: 7. The chain's CDR3 is CASSSGQGRSEQYF. The CDR3 DNA follows: TGTGCCAGCAGCTCCGGACAGGGGAGGTCCGAGCAGTACTTC. The entire variable domain, with the rest obtained from reference TRBV7-2 and TRBJ2-7, is as follows: GAGVSQSPSNKVTEKGKDVELRCDPISGHTALYWYRQSLGQGLEFLIYFQGNSAPDKSGLPSDRFSAERTGGSVSTLTIQRTQQEDSAVYLCASSSGQGRSEQYFGPGTRLTVT.

The chain employs TRBV29-1 and TRBJ1-1, with D tentatively TRBD1 (5 bases). V dropped 7 bases and J dropped 6 bases, with 12 bases sitting between them. This CDR3 is 11 amino acids long. Germline values: CDR1 SQVTM, CDR2 ANQGSEA. The CDR3 sequence: CSARTGAEAFF. The CDR3 DNA is TGCAGCGCAAGAACGGGGGCTGAAGCTTTCTTT.

The chain carries TRBV11-1 and TRBJ2-1; D gene unclear. CDR3 length: 13 residues. Germline V lookup: CDR1 SGHAT, CDR2 FQDESV (reference sequence). Trimming removed 8 bases from V and 4 bases from J, with 12 bases in between. The CDR3 region has the DNA TGTGCCAGCGAGGTACCCCCATACAATGAGCAGTTCTTC. Its translation is CASEVPPYNEQFF.

The chain combines TRBV6-5 with TRBJ2-3; TRBD2 matches at 9 bases. J was trimmed by 2 bases and V by 10 bases; bases with no gene match: 7. Germline CDR1 reads MNHEY; CDR2 reads SVGAGI. The CDR3 spans 14 residues. The CDR3 is CATYSGGLTDTQYF. The CDR3 region has the DNA TGTGCCACCTATAGCGGGGGCCTCACAGATACGCAGTATTTT.

This clone was seen once. The V gene is TRBV11-2, the J gene TRBJ1-6, with a possible D match to TRBD1 (6 bases). V was shortened by 5 bases and J by 7 bases, with 15 bases between the two germline ends. The germline gives CDR1 SGHAT, CDR2 FQNNGV. The CDR3 extends over 15 amino acids. CDR3 sequence (DNA): TGTGCCAGCAGCCCTCAACGGGACAAGAATTCACCCCTCCACTTT. This gives the protein CASSPQRDKNSPLHF.

The V call is TRBV6-2 or TRBV6-3, the J call TRBJ2-7, with D possibly matching TRBD1 (6 bases). V was trimmed by 3 bases and J by 2 bases, leaving 11 bases between them. The CDR3 totals 14 residues. CDR1 and CDR2 (germline): MNHEY, SVGEGT. The CDR3 DNA follows: TGTGCCAGCAGTTATACCAGGGGTCCCTACGAGCAGTACTTC. Its translation is CASSYTRGPYEQYF.

This clone was seen only a few times. This sequence joins TRBV7-9 and TRBJ1-6, with a tentative D call TRBD1 (5 bases). V gave up 4 bases and J gave up 7 bases, with 11 bases separating them. Germline V gene sequence: CDR1 SEHNR, CDR2 FQNEAQ (reference sequence). The CDR3 sequence is 14 residues long. In nucleotides, the CDR3 is TGTGCCAGCAGCTACGGACGGGGGAATTCACCCCTCCACTTT. This codes for CASSYGRGNSPLHF.

The V gene is TRBV18, the J gene TRBJ1-1; D ambiguous. V gave up 3 bases and J gave up 0 bases, with 14 bases separating them. Germline V gene data show CDR1 as KGHSH and CDR2 as LQKENI. The CDR3 has 16 amino acids. This CDR3 reads CASSPRELNMNTEAFF. CDR3 in DNA: TGTGCCAGCTCACCGCGGGAACTGAACATGAACACTGAAGCTTTCTTT.

Concerning this clone itself: Other nucleotide sequences from this sample produce the same CDR3. This chain connects TRBV7-2 to TRBJ2-5, with D unclear. Per the germline V gene, CDR1 is SGHTA and CDR2 is FQGNSA. CDR3 length: 12 amino acids. V was cut by 1 base and J by 5 bases, with 5 bases left in between. The CDR3 reads CASSLGRETQYF. The CDR3 DNA sequence: TGTGCCAGCAGCTTAGGCAGGGAGACCCAGTACTTC.

This chain connects TRBV6-2 or TRBV6-3 to TRBJ2-5, with 7 bases lining up with TRBD1. There are 15 residues in the CDR3. The junction had 5 bases not matched to a gene; V was cut back by 3 bases and J by 1 base. Germline assignment: CDR1 MNHEY and CDR2 SVGEGT. Written as DNA, the CDR3 is TGTGCCAGCAGTTATCAGGACAGGTTCCAAGAGACCCAGTACTTC. Residues: CASSYQDRFQETQYF.

CDR3 in DNA: TGCAGCGTCCTCAGCGGTAGGACCCCCTATGGCTACACCTTC. Translated, it gives CSVLSGRTPYGYTF. This chain links TRBV29-1 with TRBJ1-2; D unclear. Trimming took off 6 bases at V and 4 bases at J, with 18 bases between the two ends. Per germline, CDR1 SQVTM and CDR2 ANQGSEA. The CDR3 consists of 14 residues.

The rearrangement uses TRBV7-8 and TRBJ2-5, with 14 positions matching TRBD2. This CDR3 is built from 15 residues. Germline V CDR1 and CDR2: SGHVS, FQNEAQ. Trimming cost V 8 bases and J 7 bases; bases outside gene matches: 9. The CDR3 coding sequence is TGTGCCAGCTCGCCCCGGACTAGCGGGGGGCGGACCCAGTACTTC. It is translated as CASSPRTSGGRTQYF.

This clone showed up just a few times. The chain links TRBV7-2 to TRBJ2-7, with 8 bases fitting TRBD1. The ends lost 4 bases at V and 6 bases at J; junction bases unmatched: 8. The CDR3 consists of 14 residues. Germline-derived CDR1 and CDR2 are SGHTA and FQGNSA. In DNA, the CDR3 is TGTGCCAGCAGCTCCGTTGACAGGGGAGCCGAGCAGTACTTC. This codes for CASSSVDRGAEQYF.

The gene calls are TRBV4-3 and TRBJ2-7; D gene uncertain. Trimming pared 0 bases from V and 0 bases from J, leaving 6 bases between. Germline V gives CDR1 LGHNA, CDR2 YSLEER. The CDR3 spans 14 residues. The CDR3, as DNA: TGCGCCAGCAGCCAAGAGACAAACTCCTACGAGCAGTACTTC. Protein: CASSQETNSYEQYF.

The chain recombines TRBV18 with TRBJ1-1, with D perhaps TRBD1 (5 bases). V shed 0 bases and J shed 6 bases, with 8 bases lying between them. Germline V CDR1 and CDR2: KGHSH, LQKENI. The CDR3 is 13 residues long. The CDR3 region has the DNA TGTGCCAGCTCACCACCCTTGGGGCCTGAAGCTTTCTTT. It translates to CASSPPLGPEAFF.

In its sample, this clone was seen a few times. For the CDR3, the DNA is TGTGCCATCAGACAGGGAAATAGCAATCAGCCCCAGCATTTT. Translation gives CAIRQGNSNQPQHF. The chain links TRBV10-3 to TRBJ1-5, with D possibly matching TRBD1 (6 bases). Trimming pared 6 bases from V and 0 bases from J, leaving 9 bases between. The germline V gene has CDR1 ENHRY and CDR2 SYGVKD. This CDR3 comprises 14 residues.

V is TRBV14 and J is TRBJ2-1; D call uncertain. Trimming pared 1 base from V and 8 bases from J, leaving 12 bases between. The length of the CDR3 is 14 residues. Germline-derived CDR1 and CDR2 are SGHDN and FVKESK. This chain's CDR3 is CASSQGYWQYEQFF. CDR3 nucleotide sequence: TGTGCCAGCAGCCAAGGATATTGGCAGTATGAGCAGTTCTTC.

The chain has TRBV6-1 and TRBJ1-3; D gene ambiguous. V was shortened by 1 base and J by 6 bases, with 10 bases between the two germline ends. CDR3 length equals 14 residues. The germline gives CDR1 MNHNS, CDR2 SASEGT. The CDR3 sequence: CASSEGGGVNTIYF. The CDR3 DNA reads TGTGCCAGCAGTGAAGGCGGTGGTGTAAACACCATATATTTT.

The count of this clone is one. The rearrangement joins TRBV7-2 to TRBJ2-7; D uncertain. The V gene's germline CDR1 is SGHTA and CDR2 FQGNSA. The V end lost 3 bases, the J end lost 5 bases, and 11 bases lay between the germline ends. The CDR3 is 13 residues long. The CDR3 loop is CASSFSATNEQYF. CDR3 coding DNA: TGTGCCAGCAGCTTTTCCGCTACGAACGAGCAGTACTTC.

The rearrangement links TRBV18 to TRBJ2-2; 12 nucleotides agree with TRBD2. Germline CDR1 and CDR2: KGHSH and LQKENI. The CDR3 totals 17 residues. After removal of 2 bases from V and 2 bases from J, the junction contained 3 bases not matched to a gene. As DNA, the CDR3 is TGTGCCAGCTCACCAAGGACTAGCGGGATCAACACCGGGGAGCTGTTTTTT. Protein product: CASSPRTSGINTGELFF.

Here the CDR3 DNA reads TGTGCCAGCAGCCCCTTCGGGGGGGGGCTGAACACTGAAGCTTTCTTT. It specifies CASSPFGGGLNTEAFF. This rearrangement joins TRBV3-1 (or the pseudogene TRBV3-2) to TRBJ1-1; D is possibly TRBD1 (6 bases). Deletions cut 4 bases from V and 0 bases from J, with 15 bases between. Germline V CDR1 and CDR2: LGHDT, YNNKEL (reference sequence). This CDR3 has 16 amino acids.